The sequence of this T cell receptor beta chain was determined in a study of blood T cell repertoires in COVID-19 (dated by TCRdb to the early 2020s). The study in broad terms: The collaborator samples originated in the United States, Italy and Spain and spanned the acute and convalescent phases of COVID-19. The material from the prospective study consisted of cDNA or gDNA derived from T cells, B-cell-depleted T cells, or PBMCs. The dataset comprised deeply sampled blood TCRbeta repertoires from subjects exposed to, actively infected with, or recovered from COVID-19. The repertoires were released in a freely available public database meant as a resource for research on the immune response to SARS-CoV-2. Samples were obtained from the ongoing ImmuneRACE study (first 160 participants) and from over 1,000 subjects provided by 6 global collaborators. The sample metadata nearly always contained a de-identified subject ID, COVID-19 status, age in years and sex. Where available, HLA class I and class II types were obtained from metadata supplied by the sample provider rather than from assay-based typing.

The collaborating institutions used their own protocols to collect whole blood in K2EDTA tubes. For TCRbeta analysis, collaborators shipped samples in one of three forms: frozen whole blood, isolated PBMCs, or DNA extracted from either of those sample types. TCRbeta CDR3 regions were amplified from genomic DNA using the immunoSEQ Assay, a bias-controlled multiplex PCR. The study's own analysis went as follows. The number of nucleated cells in each sample was estimated from the amplification of reference gene primers within the assay. To quantify the absolute abundance of each unique TCRbeta CDR3 rearrangement, sequence reads were collapsed and filtered. For each sample, productive Simpson clonality was calculated by taking the square root of Simpson's diversity index across productive rearrangements. Held by TCRdb, this immuneACCESS table contains in-frame sequences only and omits some clones. Under half of the omission traces to an unresolved V gene where checked; the cause of the rest is unknown. V and J calls plus clone size are reproduced from that table; the DNA served to infer D and trimming. The sample data list fewer than 150,000 clones, and approximately 78% of these were observed just once. The ten biggest clones cover roughly 3.9% of the sample.

Broader findings and caveats from the paper: Clinical and demographic metadata were provided uncurated, with the amount varying by source and participant.

CDR1 MNHEY and CDR2 SMNVEV were looked up in the germline V gene (reference sequence). V loses 2 bases of germline sequence and J loses 4 bases, and the interval between the two ends is 8 bases. The CDR3 numbers 13 residues from cysteine through phenylalanine. Here the CDR3 DNA is all that survives: 39 bases in frame from base 1. Comments on this clone: Its antigen is currently not known. The sample holds no much larger clone one base away, and base qualities are not on file.

Sequenced input: peripheral blood. The receptor was derived from a woman at least 80 years old with acute or convalescent COVID-19. The V gene is TRBV27 and the J gene is TRBJ1-2; no D gene is confidently identified. The bases read TGTGCCAGCAGTTTAGGTCGAGCCTATGGCTACACCTTC. Translated, this gives CASSLGRAYGYTF.